This T cell receptor (beta chain) was identified in a study of T-cell memory formation after mild COVID-19. Whole-study results and caveats: Later expanders leaned CD4+, whereas clones that contracted between day 15 and 85 were balanced CD4/CD8. Of the contracting clones, CD4+ ones lay mainly in CM and EM, and CD8+ ones in EMRA.

Only a few counts were recorded for this clonotype. Its specificity is unknown. After 5'RACE with constant-segment primers, TCR alpha and TCR beta cDNA libraries carrying sample barcodes and UMIs were obtained. TCRdb reprocessed the 5' RACE reads with MiXCR, giving one entry per CDR3 protein. The table shows 550,000 to 700,000 distinct CDR3 sequences, with more than 15% occurring only once. CDR3 length: 15 residues. V dropped 3 bases and J dropped 0 bases, with 11 bases sitting between them. Germline-derived CDR1 and CDR2 are LGHDT and YNNKEL (reference sequence). The chain joins TRBV3-1 to TRBJ1-1; a possible D gene is TRBD1 (5 bases). The receptor was isolated from an adult woman who had mild COVID-19 (a few samples of this study predate the infection). Cell type and time point are not known. Sequencing used PBMCs or a T cell subset sorted from them (not recorded which). In DNA form, the CDR3 reads TGTGCCAGCAGCCAGGATAGGACACTGAACACTGAAGCTTTCTTT. Protein product: CASSQDRTLNTEAFF.